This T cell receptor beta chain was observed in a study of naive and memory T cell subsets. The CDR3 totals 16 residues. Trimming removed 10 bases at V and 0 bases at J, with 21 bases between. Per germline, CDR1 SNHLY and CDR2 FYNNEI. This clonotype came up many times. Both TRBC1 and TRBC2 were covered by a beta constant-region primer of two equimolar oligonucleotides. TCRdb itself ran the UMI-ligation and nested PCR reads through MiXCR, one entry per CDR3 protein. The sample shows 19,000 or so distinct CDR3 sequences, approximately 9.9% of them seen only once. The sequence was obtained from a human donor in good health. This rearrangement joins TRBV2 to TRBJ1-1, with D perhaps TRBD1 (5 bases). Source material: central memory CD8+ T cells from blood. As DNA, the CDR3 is TGTGCCACCATACGGGCAGGGAGCCTCTTGAACACTGAAGCTTTCTTT. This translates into CATIRAGSLLNTEAFF. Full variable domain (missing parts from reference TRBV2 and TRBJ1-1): EPEVTQTPSHQVTQMGQEVILRCVPISNHLYFYWYRQILGQKVEFLVSFYNNEISEKSEIFDDQFSVERPDGSNFTLKIRSTKLEDSAMYFCATIRAGSLLNTEAFFGQGTRLTVV.